The 2 T cell receptor beta chains in this list originate from one sample, sequenced in a study of shared clonotypes between healthy human individuals. Cells designated naive CD8 were CD45RO-negative and were positively selected for CCR7, with terminally differentiated effector memory CD45RA+ cells excluded. Only in-frame clones appear in the TCRdb table, and some are missing; sequencing was by immunoSEQ multiplex PCR. Of hundreds of thousands of clones listed, about 90% are singletons. Sequencing used naive CD8+ T cells sorted from blood. The receptors originated from a man younger than 45 in good health.

This sequence joins TRBV7-3 and TRBJ2-1; the D is unclear. This CDR3 has 15 residues. Germline V lookup: CDR1 SGHTA, CDR2 FQGTGA. Trimming cost V 3 bases and J 4 bases, with 13 bases left between them. This CDR3 is CASSLSSPSYNEQFF. As DNA, the CDR3 is TGTGCCAGCAGCTTGTCATCCCCCTCTTACAATGAGCAGTTCTTC.

The chain recombines TRBV7-8 with TRBJ1-1; tentative D call: TRBD1 (5 bases). Germline CDR1 reads SGHVS; CDR2 reads FQNEAQ. V lost 1 base and J lost 5, with 14 bases in between. This CDR3 is built from 15 residues. This CDR3 reads CASSLGMPGRTEAFF. The CDR3 nucleotides are TGTGCCAGCAGCTTAGGTATGCCAGGGAGGACTGAAGCTTTCTTT.